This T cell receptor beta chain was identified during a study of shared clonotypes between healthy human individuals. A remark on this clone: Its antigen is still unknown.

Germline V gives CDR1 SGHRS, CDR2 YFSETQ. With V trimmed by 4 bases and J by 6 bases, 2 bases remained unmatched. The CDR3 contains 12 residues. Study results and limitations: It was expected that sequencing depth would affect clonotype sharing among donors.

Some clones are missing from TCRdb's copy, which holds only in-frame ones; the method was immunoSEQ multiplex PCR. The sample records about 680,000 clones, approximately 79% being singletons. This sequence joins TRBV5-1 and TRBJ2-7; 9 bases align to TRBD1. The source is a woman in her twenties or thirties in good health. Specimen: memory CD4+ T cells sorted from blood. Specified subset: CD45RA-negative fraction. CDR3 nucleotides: TGCGCCAGCAGCCAGGACAGGGGCGAGCAGTACTTC. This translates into CASSQDRGEQYF.